Listed below are T cell receptor beta chains from one sample, sequenced in a study of cytomegalovirus exposure and HLA in healthy donors. Here immunoSEQ multiplex PCR was the method, and the copy in TCRdb shows in-frame clones only, minus some. Here the sample spans about 200,000 clones, under 70% being singletons. Sample: PBMCs. The origin of the receptors is a man aged 40-55 years in good health and CMV-seropositive. Each CDR3 is given with its conserved first and last residue. The D gene is left open where the match is weak. Rows may omit the clone size; those that give it use once, few, many or a size class.

j_gene: TRBJ2-7
abundance: -
len: 13
v_gene: TRBV6-9
d_gene: -
CDR3nt: TGTGCCAGCGGGACAAAGAATTCCTACGAGCAGTACTTC
CDR3aa: CASGTKNSYEQYF

j_gene: TRBJ2-5
abundance: -
len: 14
v_gene: TRBV6-5
d_gene: -
CDR3nt: TGTGCCAGCAGTTTACTAGGACAGCAAGAGACCCAGTACTTC
CDR3aa: CASSLLGQQETQYF

j_gene: TRBJ2-7
abundance: -
len: 13
v_gene: TRBV10-1
d_gene: -
CDR3nt: TGCGCCAGCAGTGTTGGGCAAGCCTACGAGCAGTACTTC
CDR3aa: CASSVGQAYEQYF

j_gene: TRBJ1-1
abundance: -
len: 15
v_gene: TRBV5-4
d_gene: -
CDR3nt: TGTGCCAGCACCCCCCCAGAGGGTAGGAACACTGAAGCTTTCTTT
CDR3aa: CASTPPEGRNTEAFF

j_gene: TRBJ2-7
abundance: -
len: 15
v_gene: TRBV7-2
d_gene: TRBD1
CDR3nt: TGTGCCAGCAGCTTAGTAGCAGGGGGCTCCTACGAGCAGTACTTC
CDR3aa: CASSLVAGGSYEQYF

j_gene: TRBJ1-2
abundance: -
len: 12
v_gene: TRBV7-9
d_gene: -
CDR3nt: TGTGCCAGCAGCTTCGGACTCCGCGGCTACACCTTC
CDR3aa: CASSFGLRGYTF

j_gene: TRBJ2-5
abundance: -
len: 15
v_gene: TRBV4-1
d_gene: -
CDR3nt: TGCGCCAGCAGCCAAGATATGGGACACCCAGAGACCCAGTACTTC
CDR3aa: CASSQDMGHPETQYF

j_gene: TRBJ1-3
abundance: once
len: 12
v_gene: TRBV2
d_gene: -
CDR3nt: TGTGCCAGCAGTGAACTTGGAAACACCATATATTTT
CDR3aa: CASSELGNTIYF

j_gene: TRBJ2-3
abundance: -
len: 14
v_gene: TRBV6-5
d_gene: -
CDR3nt: TGTGCCAGCAGTTACGGCGGGGCCACAGATACGCAGTATTTT
CDR3aa: CASSYGGATDTQYF

j_gene: TRBJ2-5
abundance: -
len: 14
v_gene: TRBV5-5
d_gene: -
CDR3nt: TGTGCCAGCAGCCCGGGATGGGTCCAAGAGACCCAGTACTTC
CDR3aa: CASSPGWVQETQYF

j_gene: TRBJ2-1
abundance: -
len: 13
v_gene: TRBV7-2
d_gene: -
CDR3nt: TGTGCCAGCAGCCCTCTTAACAGGGATGAGCAGTTCTTC
CDR3aa: CASSPLNRDEQFF

j_gene: TRBJ1-1
abundance: -
len: 13
v_gene: TRBV29-1
d_gene: -
CDR3nt: TGCAGCGTTAGTTTCTCCTCCAACACTGGAGCTCTCTTT
CDR3aa: CSVSFSSNTGALF

j_gene: TRBJ1-4
abundance: -
len: 14
v_gene: TRBV7-2
d_gene: -
CDR3nt: TGTGCCAGCAGCTTAGCAGGGGAAGGAGAAAAACTGTTTTTT
CDR3aa: CASSLAGEGEKLFF

j_gene: TRBJ2-5
abundance: -
len: 13
v_gene: TRBV6-1
d_gene: -
CDR3nt: TGTGCCAGCAGTGAATTGGCTTTGGAGACCCAGTACTTC
CDR3aa: CASSELALETQYF

j_gene: TRBJ1-6
abundance: few
len: 13
v_gene: TRBV7-7
d_gene: -
CDR3nt: TGTGCCAGTGGGGACACTCTTAATTCACCCCTCCACTTT
CDR3aa: CASGDTLNSPLHF

j_gene: TRBJ1-3
abundance: -
len: 14
v_gene: TRBV7-8
d_gene: -
CDR3nt: TGTGCCAGCAGCGGAGGGTCGAAAGGAAACACCATATATTTT
CDR3aa: CASSGGSKGNTIYF

j_gene: TRBJ2-3
abundance: -
len: 14
v_gene: TRBV6-1
d_gene: -
CDR3nt: TGTGCCAGCAGTGAAGGGTGGGCCACAGATACGCAGTATTTT
CDR3aa: CASSEGWATDTQYF

j_gene: TRBJ2-7
abundance: few
len: 19
v_gene: TRBV4-1
d_gene: TRBD2
CDR3nt: TGCGCCAGCAGCCATGGGGGACTAGCGGGGGGCGCCTTTTTCCACGAGCAGTACTTC
CDR3aa: CASSHGGLAGGAFFHEQYF

j_gene: TRBJ1-1
abundance: -
len: 15
v_gene: TRBV6-5
d_gene: -
CDR3nt: TGTGCCAGCACCCTAAGAGGGGAGGGAGACACTGAAGCTTTCTTT
CDR3aa: CASTLRGEGDTEAFF

j_gene: TRBJ2-1
abundance: once
len: 17
v_gene: TRBV7-6
d_gene: TRBD2
CDR3nt: TGTGCCAGCAGCTCCCCCAGAGGGACTAGCGGGGTCAATGAGCAGTTCTTC
CDR3aa: CASSSPRGTSGVNEQFF

j_gene: TRBJ1-2
abundance: -
len: 17
v_gene: TRBV4-3
d_gene: -
CDR3nt: TGCGCCAGCAGCCAAGACGCTGACTTCGGGGTAAACTATGGCTACACCTTC
CDR3aa: CASSQDADFGVNYGYTF

j_gene: TRBJ1-6
abundance: once
len: 14
v_gene: TRBV7-2
d_gene: -
CDR3nt: TGTGCCAGCAGCCCCTGGGGGGGAAATTCACCCCTCCACTTT
CDR3aa: CASSPWGGNSPLHF

j_gene: TRBJ1-5
abundance: -
len: 15
v_gene: TRBV18
d_gene: -
CDR3nt: TGTGCCAGCTCACCAAAATCAGGGCCCTGGGAGCCCCAGCATTTT
CDR3aa: CASSPKSGPWEPQHF